The rows below give T cell receptor beta chains drawn from one sample of a study of shared clonotypes between healthy human individuals. Generated by immunoSEQ multiplex PCR, the TCRdb table keeps only in-frame clones and is missing some. The table includes about 680,000 clones, just over 90% detected once. The material sequenced was naive CD8+ T cells sorted from blood. These receptors were obtained from a young man in good health. Each CDR3 is given with its conserved first and last residue. The D gene is left open where the match is weak. Clone size is stated in some rows and not others, as once, few, many or a class when expanded.

d_call,v_call,clone_size,cdr3_length,j_call,cdr3_aa,cdr3_nt
.,TRBV27,.,16,TRBJ2-1,CASSWSTGNTALEQFF,TGTGCCAGCAGTTGGTCTACCGGGAATACTGCTCTGGAGCAGTTCTTC
TRBD2,TRBV14,.,14,TRBJ2-2,CASSLGRDTGELFF,TGTGCCAGCAGCCTGGGGAGGGACACCGGGGAGCTGTTTTTT
.,TRBV10-1,.,14,TRBJ1-1,CASLSLVAAAESIF,TGCGCCAGTTTATCCCTGGTCGCCGCCGCGGAGTCTATCTTT
.,TRBV28,.,15,TRBJ2-7,CASSLRGIRSYEQYF,TGTGCCAGCAGTTTGAGGGGGATCCGCTCCTACGAGCAGTACTTC
.,TRBV2,.,14,TRBJ1-4,CASRDLGQKEKLFF,TGTGCCAGCAGAGATCTCGGACAGAAGGAAAAACTGTTTTTT
TRBD2,TRBV7-8,.,15,TRBJ2-1,CASSSERDPYNEQFF,TGTGCCAGCAGCTCGGAGCGGGATCCCTACAATGAGCAGTTCTTC
TRBD2,TRBV27,.,16,TRBJ2-1,CASGFGTSGTYNEQFF,TGTGCCAGCGGTTTTGGGACTAGCGGGACCTACAATGAGCAGTTCTTC
.,TRBV27,.,17,TRBJ2-3,CASSFASRGGRTDTQYF,TGTGCCAGCAGTTTCGCCTCCCGAGGAGGAAGGACAGATACGCAGTATTTT
.,TRBV28,.,14,TRBJ1-3,CASSFPRSGNTIYF,TGTGCCAGCAGTTTTCCCCGCTCTGGAAACACCATATATTTT
.,TRBV28,once,15,TRBJ1-4,CASSLSAATNEKLFF,TGTGCCAGCAGTTTGAGCGCCGCAACTAATGAAAAACTGTTTTTT
TRBD2,TRBV30,.,14,TRBJ2-7,CAWSVTSGDYEQYF,TGTGCCTGGAGTGTTACTAGCGGGGACTACGAGCAGTACTTC
.,TRBV4-3,.,14,TRBJ2-3,CASSQERRWDTQYF,TGCGCCAGCAGCCAAGAGAGACGGTGGGATACGCAGTATTTT
TRBD1,TRBV16,.,15,TRBJ1-1,CASSQSQGAQTEAFF,TGTGCCAGCAGCCAATCACAGGGGGCGCAAACTGAAGCTTTCTTT
.,TRBV5-4,.,13,TRBJ1-2,CASSLWAPDGYTF,TGTGCCAGCAGCTTGTGGGCTCCGGATGGCTACACCTTC
.,TRBV28,.,13,TRBJ1-2,CASKIGTNYGYTF,TGTGCCAGCAAAATAGGGACGAACTATGGCTACACCTTC
.,TRBV7-2,.,14,TRBJ2-3,CASSLGPGEDTQYF,TGTGCCAGCAGCTTAGGTCCGGGAGAGGATACGCAGTATTTT
.,TRBV28,.,13,TRBJ2-2,CAHPGTHRGELFF,TGTGCCCACCCCGGGACCCATCGCGGGGAGCTGTTTTTT
.,TRBV6-6,.,15,TRBJ1-2,CASSYLAEANYGYTF,TGTGCCAGCAGTTACTTGGCTGAAGCTAACTATGGCTACACCTTC
TRBD2,TRBV27,once,16,TRBJ2-1,CASSRPPSGHLREQFF,TGTGCCAGCAGTAGACCGCCTAGCGGACACCTCCGGGAGCAGTTCTTC
.,TRBV4-1,once,17,TRBJ2-1,CASSRLASVDSSYEQFF,TGCGCCAGCAGCCGCCTCGCCTCCGTCGATTCTAGTTATGAGCAGTTCTTC
.,TRBV2,.,17,TRBJ1-5,CASSLTPVGYSNQPQHF,TGTGCCAGCAGTCTGACCCCAGTCGGATATAGCAATCAGCCCCAGCATTTT
TRBD1,TRBV27,once,14,TRBJ2-7,CASSSGTGLYEQYF,TGTGCCAGCAGTTCTGGGACAGGTCTTTACGAGCAGTACTTC
.,TRBV11-3,.,16,TRBJ2-2,CASSFFGGENTGELFF,TGTGCCAGCAGCTTTTTCGGGGGCGAAAACACCGGGGAGCTGTTTTTT
TRBD1,TRBV11-2,.,17,TRBJ2-5,CASSLGRSGTGQQTQYF,TGTGCCAGCAGCCTTGGAAGAAGTGGGACAGGGCAGCAGACCCAGTACTTC
.,TRBV18,once,11,TRBJ2-4,CASSREGVLYF,TGTGCCAGCTCTCGGGAAGGGGTTCTGTACTTC
TRBD1,TRBV28,.,13,TRBJ1-1,CASSTGGNTEAFF,TGTGCCAGCAGTACAGGGGGTAACACTGAAGCTTTCTTT
TRBD2,TRBV2,.,15,TRBJ2-7,CASREGPAGGYEQYF,TGTGCCAGCAGAGAAGGTCCAGCGGGGGGATACGAGCAGTACTTC